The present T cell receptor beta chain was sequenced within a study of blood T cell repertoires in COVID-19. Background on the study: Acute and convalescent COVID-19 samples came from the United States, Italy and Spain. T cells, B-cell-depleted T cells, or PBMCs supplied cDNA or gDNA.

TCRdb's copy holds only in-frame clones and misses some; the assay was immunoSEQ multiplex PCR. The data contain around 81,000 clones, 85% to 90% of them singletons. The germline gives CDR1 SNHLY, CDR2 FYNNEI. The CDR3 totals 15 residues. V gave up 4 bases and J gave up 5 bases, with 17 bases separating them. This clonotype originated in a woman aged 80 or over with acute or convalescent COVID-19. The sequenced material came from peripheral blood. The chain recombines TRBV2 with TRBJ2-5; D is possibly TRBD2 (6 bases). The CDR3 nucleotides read TGTGCCAGCAGTGCCCAAGGCGGGAAATGGGAGACCCAGTACTTC. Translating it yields CASSAQGGKWETQYF.